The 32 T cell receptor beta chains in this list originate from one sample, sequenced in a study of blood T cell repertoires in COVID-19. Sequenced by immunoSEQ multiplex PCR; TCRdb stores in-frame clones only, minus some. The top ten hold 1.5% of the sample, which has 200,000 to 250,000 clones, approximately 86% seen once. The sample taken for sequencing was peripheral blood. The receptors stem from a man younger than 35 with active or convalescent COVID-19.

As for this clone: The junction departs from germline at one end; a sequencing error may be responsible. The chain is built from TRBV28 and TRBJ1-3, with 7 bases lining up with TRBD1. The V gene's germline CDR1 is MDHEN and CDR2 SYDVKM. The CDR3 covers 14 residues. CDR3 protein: CASSGMTSGQWGNF. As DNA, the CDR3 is TGTGCCAGCAGTGGAATGACCTCGGGACAGTGGGGGAATTTT.

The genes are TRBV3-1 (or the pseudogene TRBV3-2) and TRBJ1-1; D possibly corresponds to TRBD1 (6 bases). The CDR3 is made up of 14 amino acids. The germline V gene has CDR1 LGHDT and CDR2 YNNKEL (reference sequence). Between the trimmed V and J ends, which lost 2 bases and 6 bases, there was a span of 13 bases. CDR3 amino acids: CASSQIIQGAEAFF. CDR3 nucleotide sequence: TGTGCCAGCAGCCAAATAATACAGGGAGCTGAAGCTTTCTTT.

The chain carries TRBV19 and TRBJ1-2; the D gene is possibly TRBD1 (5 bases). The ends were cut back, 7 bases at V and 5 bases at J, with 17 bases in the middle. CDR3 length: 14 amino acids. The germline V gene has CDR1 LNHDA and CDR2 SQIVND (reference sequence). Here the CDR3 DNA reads TGTGCCAGTACCCCGGGGCGGGACCATTATGGCTACACCTTC. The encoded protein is CASTPGRDHYGYTF. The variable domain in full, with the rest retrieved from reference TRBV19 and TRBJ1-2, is DGGITQSPKYLFRKEGQNVTLSCEQNLNHDAMYWYRQDPGQGLRLIYYSQIVNDFQKGDIAEGYSVSREKKESFPLTVTSAQKNPTAFYLCASTPGRDHYGYTFGSGTRLTVV.

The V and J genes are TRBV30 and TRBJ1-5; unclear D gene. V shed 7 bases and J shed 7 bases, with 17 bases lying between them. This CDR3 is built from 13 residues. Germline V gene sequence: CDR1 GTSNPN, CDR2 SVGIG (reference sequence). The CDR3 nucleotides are TGTGCCTCATGGGGAGGTGGTGGACAGCCCCAGCATTTT. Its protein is CASWGGGGQPQHF.

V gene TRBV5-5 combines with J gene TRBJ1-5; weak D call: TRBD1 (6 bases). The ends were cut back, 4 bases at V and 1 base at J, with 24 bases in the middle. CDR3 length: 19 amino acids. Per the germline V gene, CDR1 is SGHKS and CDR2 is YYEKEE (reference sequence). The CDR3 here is CASSPGLIEGRGSNQPQHF. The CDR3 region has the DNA TGTGCCAGCAGCCCTGGTCTGATCGAAGGTAGGGGGAGCAATCAGCCCCAGCATTTT.

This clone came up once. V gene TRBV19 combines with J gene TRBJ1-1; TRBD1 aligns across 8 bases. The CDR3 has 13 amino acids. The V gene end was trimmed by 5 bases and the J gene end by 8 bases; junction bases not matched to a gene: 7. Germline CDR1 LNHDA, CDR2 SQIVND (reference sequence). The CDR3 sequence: CASSVDRGREAFF. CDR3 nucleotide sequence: TGTGCCAGTAGTGTCGACAGGGGCCGCGAAGCTTTCTTT.

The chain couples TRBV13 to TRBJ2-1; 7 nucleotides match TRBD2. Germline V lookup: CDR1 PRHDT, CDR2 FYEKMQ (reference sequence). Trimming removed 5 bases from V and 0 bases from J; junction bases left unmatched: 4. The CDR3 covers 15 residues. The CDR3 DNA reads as TGTGCCAGCAGCCCCGGGGGGAGCTCCTACAATGAGCAGTTCTTC. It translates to CASSPGGSSYNEQFF. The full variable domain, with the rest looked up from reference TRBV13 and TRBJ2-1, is AAGVIQSPRHLIKEKRETATLKCYPIPRHDTVYWYQQGPGQDPQFLISFYEKMQSDKGSIPDRFSAQQFSDYHSELNMSSLELGDSALYFCASSPGGSSYNEQFFGPGTRLTVL.

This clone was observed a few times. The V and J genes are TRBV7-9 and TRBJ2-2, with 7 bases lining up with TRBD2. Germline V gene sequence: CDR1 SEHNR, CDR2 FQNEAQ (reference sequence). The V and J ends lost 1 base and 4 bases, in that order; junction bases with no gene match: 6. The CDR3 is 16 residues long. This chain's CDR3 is CASSLVAGDLTGELFF. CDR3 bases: TGTGCCAGCAGCTTAGTAGCGGGCGACCTCACCGGGGAGCTGTTTTTT. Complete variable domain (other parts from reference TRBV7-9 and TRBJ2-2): DTGVSQNPRHKITKRGQNVTFRCDPISEHNRLYWYRQTLGQGPEFLTYFQNEAQLEKSRLLSDRFSAERPKGSFSTLEIQRTEQGDSAMYLCASSLVAGDLTGELFFGEGSRLTVL.

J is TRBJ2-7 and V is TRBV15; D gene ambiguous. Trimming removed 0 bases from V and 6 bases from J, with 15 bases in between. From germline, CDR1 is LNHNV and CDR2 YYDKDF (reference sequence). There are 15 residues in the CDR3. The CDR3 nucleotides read TGTGCCACCAGCAGAGACCCCATAGAGTCCGGCGAGCAGTACTTC. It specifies CATSRDPIESGEQYF. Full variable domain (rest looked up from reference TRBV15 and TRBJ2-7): DAMVIQNPRYQVTQFGKPVTLSCSQTLNHNVMYWYQQKSSQAPKLLFHYYDKDFNNEADTPDNFQSRRPNTSFCFLDIRSPGLGDTAMYLCATSRDPIESGEQYFGPGTRLTVT.

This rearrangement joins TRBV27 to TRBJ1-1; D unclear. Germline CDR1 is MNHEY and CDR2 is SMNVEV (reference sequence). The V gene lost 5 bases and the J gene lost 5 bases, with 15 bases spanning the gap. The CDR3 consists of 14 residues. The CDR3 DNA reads TGTGCCAGCAGTCCCTCTTGGTCGGGAACTGAAGCTTTCTTT. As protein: CASSPSWSGTEAFF.

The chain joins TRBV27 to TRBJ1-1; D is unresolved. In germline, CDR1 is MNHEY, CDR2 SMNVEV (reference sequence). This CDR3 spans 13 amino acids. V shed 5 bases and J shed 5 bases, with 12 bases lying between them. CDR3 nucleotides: TGTGCCAGCAGTCCGGGGTTGAGAACTGAAGCTTTCTTT. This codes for CASSPGLRTEAFF.

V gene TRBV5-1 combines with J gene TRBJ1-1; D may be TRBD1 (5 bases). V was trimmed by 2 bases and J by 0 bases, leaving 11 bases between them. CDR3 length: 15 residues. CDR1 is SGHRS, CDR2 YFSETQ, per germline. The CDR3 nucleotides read TGCGCCAGCAGCTTTCAGGGTGAGATGAACACTGAAGCTTTCTTT. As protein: CASSFQGEMNTEAFF. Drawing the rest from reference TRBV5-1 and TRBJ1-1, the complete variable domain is KAGVTQTPRYLIKTRGQQVTLSCSPISGHRSVSWYQQTPGQGLQFLFEYFSETQRNKGNFPGRFSGRQFSNSRSEMNVSTLELGDSALYLCASSFQGEMNTEAFFGQGTRLTVV.

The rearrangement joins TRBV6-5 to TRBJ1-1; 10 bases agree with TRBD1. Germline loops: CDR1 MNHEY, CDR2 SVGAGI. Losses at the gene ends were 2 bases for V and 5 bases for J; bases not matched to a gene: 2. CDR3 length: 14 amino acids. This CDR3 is CASSYGQGGTEAFF. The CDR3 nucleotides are TGTGCCAGCAGTTACGGACAGGGGGGGACTGAAGCTTTCTTT.

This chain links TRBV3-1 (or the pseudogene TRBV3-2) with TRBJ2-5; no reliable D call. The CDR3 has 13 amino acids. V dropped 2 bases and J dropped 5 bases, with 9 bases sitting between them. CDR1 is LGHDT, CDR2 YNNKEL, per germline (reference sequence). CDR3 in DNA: TGTGCCAGCAGCCAATACCTGGAGGAGACCCAGTACTTC. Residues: CASSQYLEETQYF.

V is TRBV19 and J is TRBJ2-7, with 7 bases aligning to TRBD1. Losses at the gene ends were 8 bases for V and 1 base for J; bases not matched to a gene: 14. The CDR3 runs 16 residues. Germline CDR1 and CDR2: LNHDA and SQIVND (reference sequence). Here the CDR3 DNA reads TGTGCCAGTCTTCCCACCGCCCAGGGGGTATCCTACGAGCAGTACTTC. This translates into CASLPTAQGVSYEQYF.

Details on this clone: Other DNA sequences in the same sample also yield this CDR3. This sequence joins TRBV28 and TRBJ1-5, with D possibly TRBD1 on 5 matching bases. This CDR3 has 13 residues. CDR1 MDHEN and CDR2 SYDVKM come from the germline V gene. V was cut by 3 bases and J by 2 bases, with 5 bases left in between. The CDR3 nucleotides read TGTGCCAGCAGTTTGACAGGCAATCAGCCCCAGCATTTT. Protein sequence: CASSLTGNQPQHF.

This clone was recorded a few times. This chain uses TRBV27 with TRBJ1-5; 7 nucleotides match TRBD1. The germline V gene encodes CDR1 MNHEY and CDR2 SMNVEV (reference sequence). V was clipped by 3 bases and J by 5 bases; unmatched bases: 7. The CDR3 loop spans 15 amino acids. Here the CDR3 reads CASSLFPGGDQPQHF. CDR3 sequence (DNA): TGTGCCAGCAGTTTGTTCCCAGGGGGAGATCAGCCCCAGCATTTT.

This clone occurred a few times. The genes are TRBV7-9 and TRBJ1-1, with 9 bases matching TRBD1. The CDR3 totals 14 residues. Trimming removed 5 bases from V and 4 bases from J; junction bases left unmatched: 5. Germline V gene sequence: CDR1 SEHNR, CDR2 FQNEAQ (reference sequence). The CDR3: CASSRQGDITEAFF. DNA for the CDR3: TGTGCCAGCAGCCGACAGGGGGATATCACTGAAGCTTTCTTT.

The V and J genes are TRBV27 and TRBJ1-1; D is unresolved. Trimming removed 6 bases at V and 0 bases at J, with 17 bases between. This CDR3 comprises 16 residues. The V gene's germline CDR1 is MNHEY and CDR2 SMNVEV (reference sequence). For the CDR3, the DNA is TGTGCCAGCAGCTTAATCTCTCCAGAATTGAACACTGAAGCTTTCTTT. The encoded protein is CASSLISPELNTEAFF.

The CDR3 DNA follows: TGTGCCAGCAGTGATCGAGCGGGAGCAAACATTCAGTACTTC. Protein product: CASSDRAGANIQYF. This chain links TRBV25-1 with TRBJ2-4; 8 nucleotides agree with TRBD2. The CDR3 spans 14 residues. Per germline, CDR1 MGHDK and CDR2 SYGVNS. The V gene end was trimmed by 3 bases and the J gene end by 6 bases; junction bases not matched to a gene: 4.

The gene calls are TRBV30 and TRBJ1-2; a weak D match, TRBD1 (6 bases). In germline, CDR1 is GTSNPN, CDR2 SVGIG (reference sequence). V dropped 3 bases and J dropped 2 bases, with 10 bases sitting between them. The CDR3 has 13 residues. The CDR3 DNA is TGTGCCTGGAGCGGGACAAGCAACTATGGCTACACCTTC. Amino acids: CAWSGTSNYGYTF. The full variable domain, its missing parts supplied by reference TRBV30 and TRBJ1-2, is SQTIHQWPATLVQPVGSPLSLECTVEGTSNPNLYWYRQAAGRGLQLLFYSVGIGQISSEVPQNLSASRPQDRQFILSSKKLLLSDSGFYLCAWSGTSNYGYTFGSGTRLTVV.

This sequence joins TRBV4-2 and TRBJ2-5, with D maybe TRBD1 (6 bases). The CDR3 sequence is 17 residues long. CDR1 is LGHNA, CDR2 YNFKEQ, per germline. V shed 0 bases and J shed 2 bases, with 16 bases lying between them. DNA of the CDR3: TGTGCCAGCAGCCAAGAGGGAGAGGGACACCTACAAGAGACCCAGTACTTC. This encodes CASSQEGEGHLQETQYF.

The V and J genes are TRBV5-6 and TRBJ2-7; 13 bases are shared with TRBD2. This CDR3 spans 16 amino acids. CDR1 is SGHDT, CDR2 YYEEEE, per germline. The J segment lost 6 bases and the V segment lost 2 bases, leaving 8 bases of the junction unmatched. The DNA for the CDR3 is TGTGCCAGCAGCTTCGGGACTAGCGGGATAGGGGGCGAGCAGTACTTC. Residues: CASSFGTSGIGGEQYF.

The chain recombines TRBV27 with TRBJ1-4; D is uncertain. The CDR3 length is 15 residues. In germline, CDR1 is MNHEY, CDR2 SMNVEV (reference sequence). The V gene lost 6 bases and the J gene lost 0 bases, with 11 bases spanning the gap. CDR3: CASRYSTATNEKLFF. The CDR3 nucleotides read TGTGCCAGCAGGTACAGTACAGCAACTAATGAAAAACTGTTTTTT.

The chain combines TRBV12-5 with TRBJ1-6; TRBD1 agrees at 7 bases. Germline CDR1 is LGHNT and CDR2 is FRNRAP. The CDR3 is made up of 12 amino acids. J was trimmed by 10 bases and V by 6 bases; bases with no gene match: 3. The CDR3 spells CASGTGISPLHF. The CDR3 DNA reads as TGTGCTAGTGGGACAGGGATCTCACCCCTCCACTTT.

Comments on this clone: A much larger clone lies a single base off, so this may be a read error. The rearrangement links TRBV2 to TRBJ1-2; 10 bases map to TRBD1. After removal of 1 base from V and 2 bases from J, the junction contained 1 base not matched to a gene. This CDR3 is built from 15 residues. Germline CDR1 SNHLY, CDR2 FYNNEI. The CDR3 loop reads CASSEVGQGNYGYTF. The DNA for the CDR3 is TGTGCCAGCAGTGAAGTGGGACAGGGGAACTATGGCTACACCTTC.

The CDR3 here is CASSPTSRLRYGYTF. CDR3 DNA: TGTGCCAGTAGTCCCACGTCGCGTCTTCGCTATGGCTACACCTTC. This chain joins TRBV19 and TRBJ1-2; D unclear. Germline CDR1 and CDR2: LNHDA and SQIVND (reference sequence). The ends were cut back, 5 bases at V and 4 bases at J, with 17 bases in the middle. This CDR3 is built from 15 residues.

The CDR3 DNA reads TGTGCCAGCAGCGTAGAGGGGCTTTACGAGCAGTACTTC. Residues: CASSVEGLYEQYF. The rearrangement uses TRBV9 and TRBJ2-7; maybe TRBD1 (5 bases). The CDR3 has 13 residues. The V gene's germline CDR1 is SGDLS and CDR2 YYNGEE. V lost 0 bases and J 4 bases, leaving 8 bases between the germline ends.

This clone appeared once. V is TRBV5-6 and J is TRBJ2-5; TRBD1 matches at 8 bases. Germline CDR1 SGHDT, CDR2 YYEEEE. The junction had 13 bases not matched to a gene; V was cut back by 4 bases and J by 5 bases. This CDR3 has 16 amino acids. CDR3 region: CASSRWDRSDFETQYF. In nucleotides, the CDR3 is TGTGCCAGCAGCCGATGGGACAGGAGCGACTTTGAGACCCAGTACTTC.

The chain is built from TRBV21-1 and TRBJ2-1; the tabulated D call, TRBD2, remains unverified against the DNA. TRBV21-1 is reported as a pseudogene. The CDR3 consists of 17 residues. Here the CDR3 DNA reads TGTGCCAGCAGCAACAGGGACGCTAGCGAGAAGTTCGATGAGCAGTTCTTC. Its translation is CASSNRDASEKFDEQFF.

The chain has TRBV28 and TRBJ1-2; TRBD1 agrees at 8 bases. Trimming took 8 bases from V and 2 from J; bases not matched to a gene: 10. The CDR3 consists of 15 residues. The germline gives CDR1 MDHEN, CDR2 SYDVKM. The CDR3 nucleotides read TGTGCCAGCGGTTCAGGGGGCAAATCCAACTATGGCTACACCTTC. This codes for CASGSGGKSNYGYTF.

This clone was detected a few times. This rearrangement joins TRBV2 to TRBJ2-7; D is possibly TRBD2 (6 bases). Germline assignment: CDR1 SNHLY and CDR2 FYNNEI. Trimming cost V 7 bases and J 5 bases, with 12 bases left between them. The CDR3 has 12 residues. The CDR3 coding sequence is TGTGCCAGCACCGAACTAGCAGACGAGCAGTACTTC. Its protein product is CASTELADEQYF.